The sequence of this TCR beta chain was determined in a study of OX40 agonist ivuxolimab in advanced cancers. About the study: Ivuxolimab, which is an agonistic anti-OX40 (CD134) antibody, was administered to the patients. People in dose escalation had one of these cancers: hepatocellular carcinoma, melanoma, renal cell or head and neck cancer. Six ivuxolimab dose levels, 0.01 to 10 mg/kg, were given intravenously every 2 weeks. Overall study findings and caveats: Low normalized T-cell clonal expansion also characterized some of the nonresponders.

Repertoires were generated with immunoSEQ multiplex PCR, while TCRdb's copy carries only in-frame clones and drops some. The sample holds some 65,000 clones; 77% are singletons and the top ten take around 1.6%. Germline lookup yields CDR1 MGHRA and CDR2 YSYEKL. The V end was cut by 1 base, the J end by 1 base, with 12 bases between. This CDR3 has 16 amino acids. In the case of this clone: The target antigen is unknown.

The clonotype comes from an adult with an advanced solid tumor such as melanoma, head and neck, liver or kidney cancer. The chain uses TRBV4-1 and TRBJ2-3; either TRBD1 or TRBD2 may fit D (5 bases each). The sequenced sample was CD4+ or CD8+ T cells sorted from blood, obtained in a trial of the OX40 agonist ivuxolimab. The CDR3 protein is CASSQAEGTRTDTQYF. The CDR3 region has the DNA TGCGCCAGCAGCCAAGCCGAGGGGACCCGCACAGATACGCAGTATTTT.